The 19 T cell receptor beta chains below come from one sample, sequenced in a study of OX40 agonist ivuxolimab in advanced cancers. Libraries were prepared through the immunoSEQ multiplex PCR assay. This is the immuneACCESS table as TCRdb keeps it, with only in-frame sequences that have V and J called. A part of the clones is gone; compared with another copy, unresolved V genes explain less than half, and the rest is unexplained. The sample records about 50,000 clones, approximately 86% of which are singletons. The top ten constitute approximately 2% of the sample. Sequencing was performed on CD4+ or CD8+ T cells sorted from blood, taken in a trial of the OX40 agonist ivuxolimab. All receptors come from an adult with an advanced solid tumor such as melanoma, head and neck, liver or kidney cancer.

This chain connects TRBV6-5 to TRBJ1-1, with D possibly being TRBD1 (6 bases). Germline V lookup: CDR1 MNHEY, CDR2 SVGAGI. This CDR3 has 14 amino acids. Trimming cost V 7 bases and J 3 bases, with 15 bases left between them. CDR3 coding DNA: TGTGCCAGCACCCCACAGGGCCTGGACACTGAAGCTTTCTTT. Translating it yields CASTPQGLDTEAFF.

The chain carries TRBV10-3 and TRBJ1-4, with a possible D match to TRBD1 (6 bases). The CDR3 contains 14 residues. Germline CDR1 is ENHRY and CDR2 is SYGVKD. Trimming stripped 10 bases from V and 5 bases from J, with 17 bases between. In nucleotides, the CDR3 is TGTGCCACCGCTCTGACAGGCCAAAATGAAAAACTGTTTTTT. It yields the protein CATALTGQNEKLFF.

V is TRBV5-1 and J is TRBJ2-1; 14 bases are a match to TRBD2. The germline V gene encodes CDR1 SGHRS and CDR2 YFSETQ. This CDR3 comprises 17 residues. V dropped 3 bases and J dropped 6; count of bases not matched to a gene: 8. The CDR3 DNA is TGCGCCAGCAGCTCGGGGACTAGCGGGGGTATGGGCAATGAGCAGTTCTTC. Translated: CASSSGTSGGMGNEQFF.

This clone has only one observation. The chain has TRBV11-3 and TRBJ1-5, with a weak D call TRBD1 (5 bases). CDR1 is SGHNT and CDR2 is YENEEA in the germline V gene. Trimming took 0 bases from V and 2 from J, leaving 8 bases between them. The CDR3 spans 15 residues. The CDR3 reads CASSLDLGGNQPQHF. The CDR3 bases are TGTGCCAGCAGCTTAGACTTGGGGGGCAATCAGCCCCAGCATTTT.

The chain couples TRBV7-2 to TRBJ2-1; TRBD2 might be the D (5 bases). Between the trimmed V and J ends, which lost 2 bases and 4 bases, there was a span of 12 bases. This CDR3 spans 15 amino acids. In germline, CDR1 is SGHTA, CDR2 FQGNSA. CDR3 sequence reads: CASSLSAGKYNEQFF. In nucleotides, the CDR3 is TGTGCCAGCAGCTTATCGGCGGGTAAATACAATGAGCAGTTCTTC. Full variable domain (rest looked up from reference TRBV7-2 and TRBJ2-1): GAGVSQSPSNKVTEKGKDVELRCDPISGHTALYWYRQSLGQGLEFLIYFQGNSAPDKSGLPSDRFSAERTGGSVSTLTIQRTQQEDSAVYLCASSLSAGKYNEQFFGPGTRLTVL.

CDR3 sequence reads: CASSFTQGGWTEAFF. Written as DNA, the CDR3 is TGTGCCAGCAGCTTCACGCAGGGAGGGTGGACTGAAGCTTTCTTT. The chain uses TRBV7-2 and TRBJ1-1, with D possibly TRBD1 on 5 matching bases. From germline, CDR1 is SGHTA and CDR2 FQGNSA. Deletions cut 3 bases from V and 5 bases from J, with 16 bases between. The CDR3 runs to 15 residues.

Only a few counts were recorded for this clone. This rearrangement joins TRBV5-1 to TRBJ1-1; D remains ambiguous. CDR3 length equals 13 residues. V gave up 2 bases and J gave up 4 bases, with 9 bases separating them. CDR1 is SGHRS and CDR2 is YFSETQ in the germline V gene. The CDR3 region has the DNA TGCGCCAGCAGCTTTAAAATGGGCACTGAAGCTTTCTTT. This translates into CASSFKMGTEAFF. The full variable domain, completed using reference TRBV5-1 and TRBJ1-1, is KAGVTQTPRYLIKTRGQQVTLSCSPISGHRSVSWYQQTPGQGLQFLFEYFSETQRNKGNFPGRFSGRQFSNSRSEMNVSTLELGDSALYLCASSFKMGTEAFFGQGTRLTVV.

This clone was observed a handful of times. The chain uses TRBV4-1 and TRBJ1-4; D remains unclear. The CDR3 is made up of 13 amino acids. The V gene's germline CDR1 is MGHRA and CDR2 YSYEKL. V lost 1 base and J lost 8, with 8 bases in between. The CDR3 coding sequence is TGCGCCAGCAGCCAAGTGATAGGGGAAAAACTGTTTTTT. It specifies CASSQVIGEKLFF.

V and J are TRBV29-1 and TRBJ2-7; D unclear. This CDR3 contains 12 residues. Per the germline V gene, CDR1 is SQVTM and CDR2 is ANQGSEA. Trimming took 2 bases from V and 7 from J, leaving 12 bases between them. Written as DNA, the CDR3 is TGCAGCGTTGAAACAGACCAAAGGGAGCAGTACTTC. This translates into CSVETDQREQYF.

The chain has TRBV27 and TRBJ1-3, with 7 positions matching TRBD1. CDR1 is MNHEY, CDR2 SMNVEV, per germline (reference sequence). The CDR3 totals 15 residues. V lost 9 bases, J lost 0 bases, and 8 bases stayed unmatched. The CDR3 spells CASPKRGLSGNTIYF. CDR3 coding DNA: TGTGCCAGTCCTAAGAGGGGGCTCTCTGGAAACACCATATATTTT.

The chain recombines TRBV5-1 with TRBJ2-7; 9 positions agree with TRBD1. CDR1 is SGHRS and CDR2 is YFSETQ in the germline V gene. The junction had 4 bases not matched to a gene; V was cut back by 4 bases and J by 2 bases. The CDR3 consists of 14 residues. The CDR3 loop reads CASSRGQGPYEQYF. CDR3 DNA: TGCGCCAGCAGCAGAGGACAGGGGCCCTACGAGCAGTACTTC.

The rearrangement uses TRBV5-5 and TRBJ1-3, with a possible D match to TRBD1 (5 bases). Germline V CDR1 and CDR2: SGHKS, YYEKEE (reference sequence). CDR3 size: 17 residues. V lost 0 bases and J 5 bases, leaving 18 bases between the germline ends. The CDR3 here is CASSLEGGRERRNTIYF. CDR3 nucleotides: TGTGCCAGCAGCTTGGAAGGAGGCAGGGAAAGAAGAAACACCATATATTTT.

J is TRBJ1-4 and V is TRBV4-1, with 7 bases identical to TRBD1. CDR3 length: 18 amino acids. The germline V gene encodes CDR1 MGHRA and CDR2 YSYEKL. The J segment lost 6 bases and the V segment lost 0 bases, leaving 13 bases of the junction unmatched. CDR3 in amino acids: CASSQDRWEPGGDEKLFF. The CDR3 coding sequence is TGCGCCAGCAGCCAAGATCGGTGGGAGCCAGGGGGAGATGAAAAACTGTTTTTT.

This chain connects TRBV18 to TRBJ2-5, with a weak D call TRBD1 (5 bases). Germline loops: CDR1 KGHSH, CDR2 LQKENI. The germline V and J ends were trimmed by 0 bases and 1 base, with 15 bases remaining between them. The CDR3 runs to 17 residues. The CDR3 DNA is TGTGCCAGCTCACCACCGAGAGTACAGGTCCTCCAAGAGACCCAGTACTTC. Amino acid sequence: CASSPPRVQVLQETQYF.

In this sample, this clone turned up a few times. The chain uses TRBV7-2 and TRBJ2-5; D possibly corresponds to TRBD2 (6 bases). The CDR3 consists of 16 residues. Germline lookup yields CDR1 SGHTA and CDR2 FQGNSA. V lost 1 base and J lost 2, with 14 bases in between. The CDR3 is CASSLEWRGRQETQYF. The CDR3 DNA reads TGTGCCAGCAGCTTAGAGTGGCGGGGTCGACAAGAGACCCAGTACTTC.

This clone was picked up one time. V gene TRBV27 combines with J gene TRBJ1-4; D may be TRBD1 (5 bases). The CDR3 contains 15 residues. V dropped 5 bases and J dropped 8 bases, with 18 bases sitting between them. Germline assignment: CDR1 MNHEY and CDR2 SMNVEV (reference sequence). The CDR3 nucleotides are TGTGCCAGCAGTCCCTTTACGGCTGGGACGGAAAAACTGTTTTTT. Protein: CASSPFTAGTEKLFF.

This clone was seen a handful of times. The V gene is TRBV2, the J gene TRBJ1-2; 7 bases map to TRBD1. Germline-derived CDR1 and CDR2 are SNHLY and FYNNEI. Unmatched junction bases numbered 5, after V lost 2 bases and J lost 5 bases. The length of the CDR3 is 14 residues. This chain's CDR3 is CASSEQDRLYGYTF. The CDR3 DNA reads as TGTGCCAGCAGTGAACAGGACAGGCTTTATGGCTACACCTTC.

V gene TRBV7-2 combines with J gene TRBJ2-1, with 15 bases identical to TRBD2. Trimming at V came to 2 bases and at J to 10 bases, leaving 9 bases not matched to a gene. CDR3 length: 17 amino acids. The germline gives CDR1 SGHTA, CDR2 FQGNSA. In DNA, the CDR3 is TGTGCCAGCAGCTTATCCGCCCCGGGACTAGCGGGGGGAGAGCAGTTCTTC. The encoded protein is CASSLSAPGLAGGEQFF.

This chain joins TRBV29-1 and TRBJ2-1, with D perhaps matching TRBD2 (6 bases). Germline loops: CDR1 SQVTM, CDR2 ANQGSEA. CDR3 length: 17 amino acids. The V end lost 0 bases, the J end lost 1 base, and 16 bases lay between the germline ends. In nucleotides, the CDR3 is TGCAGCGTTGAAGAAACGGGAGTATTTTTTTCCTACAATGAGCAGTTCTTC. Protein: CSVEETGVFFSYNEQFF.